This T cell receptor (beta chain) was sequenced during a study of T cell responses to AZD1222 COVID-19 vaccine. This CDR3 has 15 residues. In germline, CDR1 is MNHEY, CDR2 SMNVEV (reference sequence). J was trimmed by 0 bases and V by 5 bases; bases with no gene match: 3. Generated by immunoSEQ multiplex PCR, the TCRdb table keeps only in-frame clones and is missing some. The profile shows 100,000 to 150,000 clones, 90% of them singletons. The chain recombines TRBV27 with TRBJ1-2; TRBD1 matches at 10 bases. The TCR comes from an adult in good health. Material: peripheral blood, obtained on day 0 of MenACWY control vaccination. The CDR3 DNA sequence: TGTGCCAGCAGTCCGGGACAGGGGACTAACTATGGCTACACCTTC. Its translation: CASSPGQGTNYGYTF.